These T cell receptor beta chains were read from a single sample in a study of blood T cell repertoires in COVID-19. Using immunoSEQ multiplex PCR, the repertoire was profiled, and TCRdb retains in-frame clones only, with some absent. The sample includes about 320,000 clones, roughly 85% of them seen just once. The material sequenced was peripheral blood. All receptors come from a human donor in a cohort sampled during active COVID-19. Each CDR3 is given with its conserved first and last residue. The D gene is left open where the match is weak. The listing skips clone size in some rows; elsewhere it reads once, few, many or a size class.

v_call: TRBV9
d_call: -
clone_size: -
cdr3_aa: CASSPWEGYGYTF

v_call: TRBV7-9
d_call: -
clone_size: -
cdr3_aa: CASSRFLLSFNYGYTF

v_call: TRBV30
d_call: TRBD1
clone_size: -
cdr3_aa: CAWSGGQGETQYF

v_call: TRBV10-2
d_call: TRBD1
clone_size: -
cdr3_aa: CASSGPGQGAADTGELFF

v_call: TRBV7-4
d_call: -
clone_size: few
cdr3_aa: CASRVGTPCYSNQPQHF

v_call: TRBV28
d_call: TRBD1
clone_size: -
cdr3_aa: CASRLTGSTETQYF

v_call: TRBV6-1
d_call: -
clone_size: once
cdr3_aa: CASSDPSGNLQETQYF

v_call: TRBV5-3
d_call: -
clone_size: -
cdr3_aa: CARSLRECNQPQHF

v_call: TRBV10-2
d_call: TRBD1
clone_size: -
cdr3_aa: CASSQIGQAYEQYF

v_call: TRBV6-5
d_call: TRBD1
clone_size: -
cdr3_aa: CASSPQTGGNGYTF

v_call: TRBV5-6
d_call: -
clone_size: -
cdr3_aa: CASSLPGASGELFF

v_call: TRBV9
d_call: -
clone_size: -
cdr3_aa: CASSATGDPLYGYTF

v_call: TRBV29-1
d_call: -
clone_size: -
cdr3_aa: CSVEDKEIRYGYTF

v_call: TRBV5-1
d_call: -
clone_size: -
cdr3_aa: CASRGGFRMNFNYGYTF

v_call: TRBV27
d_call: -
clone_size: -
cdr3_aa: CASSFPGSNSPLHF

v_call: TRBV24-1
d_call: TRBD1
clone_size: -
cdr3_aa: CATSDTAKTGRNTIYF

v_call: TRBV24-1
d_call: -
clone_size: -
cdr3_aa: CATSDSGAGELFF

v_call: TRBV18
d_call: -
clone_size: few
cdr3_aa: CASSPPSKGGPQHF

v_call: TRBV7-9
d_call: -
clone_size: -
cdr3_aa: CASIGGNGANVLTF

v_call: TRBV4-2
d_call: TRBD1
clone_size: few
cdr3_aa: CASSQATGGNYGYTF

v_call: TRBV5-1
d_call: -
clone_size: -
cdr3_aa: CASSPGGGNQPQHF

v_call: TRBV6-1
d_call: -
clone_size: -
cdr3_aa: CASSETVMNTEAFF

v_call: TRBV11-2
d_call: -
clone_size: -
cdr3_aa: CASSSDYRVSYNEQFF

v_call: TRBV24-1
d_call: -
clone_size: once
cdr3_aa: CATSGERNANTGELFF

v_call: TRBV12-5
d_call: -
clone_size: -
cdr3_aa: CASGLRGNTEAFF

v_call: TRBV24-1
d_call: TRBD1
clone_size: -
cdr3_aa: CATSPSGTGPADTQYF

v_call: TRBV3-1/TRBV3-2
d_call: TRBD2
clone_size: -
cdr3_aa: CASSLRAGGRYNEQFF

v_call: TRBV5-6
d_call: TRBD2
clone_size: -
cdr3_aa: CASSLLTSDTDTQYF

v_call: TRBV18
d_call: -
clone_size: -
cdr3_aa: CASSVPGRTEAFF

v_call: TRBV19
d_call: TRBD1
clone_size: -
cdr3_aa: CASSMGTGVNTEAFF

v_call: TRBV19
d_call: -
clone_size: -
cdr3_aa: CASTAPRYGNTEAFF

v_call: TRBV3-1/TRBV3-2
d_call: TRBD1
clone_size: -
cdr3_aa: CASSQAGQFYGYTF

v_call: TRBV5-1
d_call: -
clone_size: once
cdr3_aa: CASRRESSYEQYF

v_call: TRBV29-1
d_call: -
clone_size: -
cdr3_aa: CSVAPTTGVKNIQYF

v_call: TRBV6-6
d_call: TRBD2
clone_size: -
cdr3_aa: CASSTGGSTDTQYF

v_call: TRBV7-9
d_call: TRBD1
clone_size: -
cdr3_aa: CTSSFSGTGSWSPLHF

v_call: TRBV11-2
d_call: -
clone_size: -
cdr3_aa: CASSFTRADTQYF

v_call: TRBV9
d_call: -
clone_size: -
cdr3_aa: CASSVVHTGTPYGYTF

v_call: TRBV5-4
d_call: TRBD2
clone_size: -
cdr3_aa: CATAGNLAGGLREQYF